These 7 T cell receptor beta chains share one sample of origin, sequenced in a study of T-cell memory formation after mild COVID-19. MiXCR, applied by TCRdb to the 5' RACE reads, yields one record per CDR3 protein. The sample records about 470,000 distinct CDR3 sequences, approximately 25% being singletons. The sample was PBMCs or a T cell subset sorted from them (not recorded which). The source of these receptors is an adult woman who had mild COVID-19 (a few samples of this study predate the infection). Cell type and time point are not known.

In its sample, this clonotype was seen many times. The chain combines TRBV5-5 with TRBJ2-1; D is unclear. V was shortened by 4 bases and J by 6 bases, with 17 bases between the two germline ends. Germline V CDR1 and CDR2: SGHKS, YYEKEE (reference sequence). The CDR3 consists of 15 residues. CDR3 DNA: TGTGCCAGCAGCCCCCGCTTAGGGTCCGCCAATGAGCAGTTCTTC. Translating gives CASSPRLGSANEQFF.

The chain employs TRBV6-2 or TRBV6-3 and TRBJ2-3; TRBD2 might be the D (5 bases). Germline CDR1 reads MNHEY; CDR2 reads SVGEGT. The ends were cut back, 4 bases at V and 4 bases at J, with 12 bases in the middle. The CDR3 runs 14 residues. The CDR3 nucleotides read TGTGCCAGCAGTTCACGAGGGCCGCCAGATACGCAGTATTTT. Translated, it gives CASSSRGPPDTQYF.

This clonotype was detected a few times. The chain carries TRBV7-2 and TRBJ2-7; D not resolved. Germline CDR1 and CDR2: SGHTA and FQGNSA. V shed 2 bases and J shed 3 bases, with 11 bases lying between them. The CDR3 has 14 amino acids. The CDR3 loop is CASSLMGASYEQYF. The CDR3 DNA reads TGTGCCAGCAGCTTAATGGGTGCAAGCTACGAGCAGTACTTC.

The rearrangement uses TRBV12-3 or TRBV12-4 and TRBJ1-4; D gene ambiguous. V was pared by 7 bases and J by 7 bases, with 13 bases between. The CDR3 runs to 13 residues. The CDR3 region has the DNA TGTGCCAGCACGACGGATGGTGGTGAAAAACTGTTTTTT. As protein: CASTTDGGEKLFF.

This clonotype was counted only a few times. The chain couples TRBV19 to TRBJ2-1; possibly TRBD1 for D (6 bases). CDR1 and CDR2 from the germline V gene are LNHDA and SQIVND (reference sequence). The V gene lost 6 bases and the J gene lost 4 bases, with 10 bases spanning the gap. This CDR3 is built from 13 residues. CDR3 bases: TGTGCCAGTAGCAACGGACAGTACAATGAGCAGTTCTTC. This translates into CASSNGQYNEQFF.

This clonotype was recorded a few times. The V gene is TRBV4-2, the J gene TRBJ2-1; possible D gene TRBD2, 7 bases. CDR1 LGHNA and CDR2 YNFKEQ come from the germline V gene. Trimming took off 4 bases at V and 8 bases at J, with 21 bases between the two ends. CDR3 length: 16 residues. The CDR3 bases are TGTGCCAGCAGCCCTGGGGCTGGGGGGGCCGATTATGAGCAGTTCTTC. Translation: CASSPGAGGADYEQFF.

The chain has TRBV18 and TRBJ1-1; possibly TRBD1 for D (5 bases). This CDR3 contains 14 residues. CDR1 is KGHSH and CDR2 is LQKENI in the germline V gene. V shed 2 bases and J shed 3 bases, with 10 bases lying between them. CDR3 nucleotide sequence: TGTGCCAGCTCACCAAGACAGCTGGACACTGAAGCTTTCTTT. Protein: CASSPRQLDTEAFF.